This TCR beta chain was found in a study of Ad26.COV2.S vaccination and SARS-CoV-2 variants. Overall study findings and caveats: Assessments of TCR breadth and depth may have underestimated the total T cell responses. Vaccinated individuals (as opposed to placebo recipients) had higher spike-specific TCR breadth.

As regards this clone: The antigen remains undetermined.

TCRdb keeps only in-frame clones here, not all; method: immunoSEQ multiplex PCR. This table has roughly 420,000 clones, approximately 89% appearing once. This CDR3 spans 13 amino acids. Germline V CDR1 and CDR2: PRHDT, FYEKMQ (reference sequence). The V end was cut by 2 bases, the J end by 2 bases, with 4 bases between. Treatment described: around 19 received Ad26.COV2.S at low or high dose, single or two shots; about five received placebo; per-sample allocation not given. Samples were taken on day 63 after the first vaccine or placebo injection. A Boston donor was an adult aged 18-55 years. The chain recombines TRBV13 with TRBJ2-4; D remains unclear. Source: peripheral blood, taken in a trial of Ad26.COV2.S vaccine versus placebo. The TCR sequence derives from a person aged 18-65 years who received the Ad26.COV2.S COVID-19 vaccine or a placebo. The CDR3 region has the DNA TGTGCCAGCAGCTTAATCTCCAAAAACATTCAGTACTTC. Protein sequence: CASSLISKNIQYF.